This record covers a single T cell receptor beta chain. Its antigen is not known. These data come from a study of cytomegalovirus exposure and HLA in healthy donors. Study-wide results and caveats: Cytomegalovirus association was listed for 170 or so TCR beta chains. Reports showed the classifier diagnosing cytomegalovirus status with high specificity and sensitivity.

This CDR3 region has 13 residues. J gave up 3 bases and V 9 bases, and 7 bases lay outside the gene matches. Clones were read by immunoSEQ multiplex PCR, and TCRdb kept only the in-frame ones, dropping some. The data contain 150,000 or so clones, about 88% of them singletons. The receptor comes from a woman under 30 in good health and CMV-seronegative. The sequenced material came from PBMCs. This chain joins TRBV23-1 and TRBJ1-1, with 7 bases matching TRBD1. TRBV23-1 is an ORF; its function is uncertain. The CDR3 DNA reads TGCGCCAGACAGGGGAACGGGGACACTGAAGCTTTCTTT. This gives the protein CARQGNGDTEAFF.